These 18 T cell receptor beta chains came from one sample sequenced in a study of cytomegalovirus exposure and HLA in healthy donors. PCR used 60 Vbeta primers and 13 Jbeta primers. Profiling relied on immunoSEQ multiplex PCR, and the TCRdb table lists in-frame clones only, not all of them. This sample's table has 150,000 to 200,000 clones. What was sequenced was PBMCs. The source is a woman between 18 and 30 years old in good health and CMV-seropositive.

This rearrangement joins TRBV11-2 to TRBJ2-7; 8 bases fit TRBD2. With 8 bases clipped from V and 1 base from J, the junction kept 4 bases outside the gene matches. CDR3 size: 13 residues. Looked up from germline, CDR1 is SGHAT and CDR2 is FQNNGV. The CDR3 region has the DNA TGTGCCAGCTCACGGGGGGGTTCCTACGAGCAGTACTTC. Translation gives CASSRGGSYEQYF.

This rearrangement joins TRBV4-3 to TRBJ2-3; 15 bases align to TRBD2. CDR1 and CDR2 from the germline V gene are LGHNA and YSLEER. The V and J ends lost 3 bases and 2 bases, in that order; junction bases with no gene match: 3. The CDR3 extends over 17 amino acids. As DNA, the CDR3 is TGCGCCAGCAGCCAGGGACTAGCGGGGGGACTCACAGATACGCAGTATTTT. Its protein product is CASSQGLAGGLTDTQYF.

The chain recombines TRBV15 with TRBJ1-4, with TRBD1 as a possible D gene (5 bases). Germline CDR1 is LNHNV and CDR2 is YYDKDF (reference sequence). CDR3 length: 16 amino acids. Deletions cut 1 base from V and 6 bases from J, with 15 bases between. Here the CDR3 DNA reads TGTGCCACCAGCAGAGCCCCGGGACGGGGGTATGAAAAACTGTTTTTT. This codes for CATSRAPGRGYEKLFF.

The chain recombines TRBV13 with TRBJ2-4; 9 nucleotides agree with TRBD2. V trimming: 5 bases; J trimming: 0 bases; junction bases outside the gene matches: 5. The V gene's germline CDR1 is PRHDT and CDR2 FYEKMQ (reference sequence). CDR3 length: 16 residues. The CDR3 DNA reads as TGTGCCAGCAGCCCCAGTAGCGGGGGAGCCAAAAACATTCAGTACTTC. This encodes CASSPSSGGAKNIQYF.

The gene calls are TRBV5-1 and TRBJ1-3; 8 bases match TRBD1. J lost 4 bases, V lost 0 bases, and 6 bases had no gene match. The CDR3 is 16 amino acids. From germline, CDR1 is SGHRS and CDR2 YFSETQ. The CDR3 DNA reads as TGCGCCAGCAGCTTGGAGGGAAACAGGGGGGGAAACACCATATATTTT. Protein sequence: CASSLEGNRGGNTIYF.

J is TRBJ2-1 and V is TRBV19, with D perhaps TRBD2 (5 bases). V shed 0 bases and J shed 6 bases, with 15 bases lying between them. This CDR3 region has 16 residues. Germline V gene sequence: CDR1 LNHDA, CDR2 SQIVND (reference sequence). CDR3 coding DNA: TGTGCCAGTAGTATAGATAGCGTCGGGGTGGCCAATGAGCAGTTCTTC. Translation: CASSIDSVGVANEQFF.

V gene TRBV7-6 combines with J gene TRBJ2-5, with 12 bases identical to TRBD2. V trimming: 4 bases; J trimming: 5 bases; junction bases outside the gene matches: 2. The length of the CDR3 is 14 residues. Per germline, CDR1 SGHVS and CDR2 FNYEAQ. CDR3 in amino acids: CASSWGLAGETQYF. For the CDR3, the DNA is TGTGCCAGCAGCTGGGGACTAGCGGGTGAGACCCAGTACTTC.

The chain combines TRBV5-4 with TRBJ2-5; TRBD1 agrees at 8 bases. Trimming took 2 bases from V and 1 from J; bases not matched to a gene: 4. CDR1 is SGHNT and CDR2 is YYREEE in the germline V gene (reference sequence). The CDR3 runs to 15 residues. The CDR3, as DNA: TGTGCCAGCAGCTTACCGACAGGGGCCCAAGAGACCCAGTACTTC. Amino acid sequence: CASSLPTGAQETQYF.

The chain is built from TRBV11-2 and TRBJ1-1; 7 bases fit TRBD1. The V and J ends lost 5 bases and 7 bases, in that order; junction bases with no gene match: 7. Germline CDR1 SGHAT, CDR2 FQNNGV. The CDR3 sequence is 13 residues long. The CDR3 region has the DNA TGTGCCAGCAGCCGAGACAGGGTTGGTGAAGCTTTCTTT. Its translation is CASSRDRVGEAFF.

The CDR3 sequence: CASSYGLADTDTQYF. The CDR3 DNA follows: TGCGCCAGCAGCTATGGACTAGCGGACACAGATACGCAGTATTTT. The chain links TRBV5-1 to TRBJ2-3, with 10 bases lining up with TRBD2. V lost 3 bases to trimming and J lost 2 bases; unmatched junction nucleotides: 3. The CDR3 has 15 amino acids. From germline, CDR1 is SGHRS and CDR2 YFSETQ. Full variable domain (missing parts from reference TRBV5-1 and TRBJ2-3): KAGVTQTPRYLIKTRGQQVTLSCSPISGHRSVSWYQQTPGQGLQFLFEYFSETQRNKGNFPGRFSGRQFSNSRSEMNVSTLELGDSALYLCASSYGLADTDTQYFGPGTRLTVL.

V gene TRBV6-6 combines with J gene TRBJ2-5; D gene ambiguous. TRBJ2-7 matches the DNA end more closely, so the J call is doubtful. Per the germline V gene, CDR1 is MNHNY and CDR2 is SVGAGI (reference sequence). The CDR3 has 15 residues. The CDR3: CASSYDSLSSYEQYF. CDR3 nucleotide sequence: TGTGCCAGCAGTTACGACTCACTAAGCTCCTACGAGCAGTACTTC.

V usage is TRBV5-1 and J usage is TRBJ1-2, with 9 bases identical to TRBD1. With V trimmed by 4 bases and J by 6 bases, 7 bases remained unmatched. Per the germline V gene, CDR1 is SGHRS and CDR2 is YFSETQ. The length of the CDR3 is 14 residues. The CDR3 nucleotides read TGCGCCAGCAGCCTTCGACAGGGGGGGGATGGCTACACCTTC. It yields the protein CASSLRQGGDGYTF.

The chain is built from TRBV5-1 and TRBJ1-1, with D possibly being TRBD1 (5 bases). This CDR3 is 14 amino acids long. CDR1 and CDR2 (germline): SGHRS, YFSETQ. With 7 bases removed from V and 0 bases from J, the gap between germline ends came to 13 bases. CDR3 protein: CASCLMDMNTEAFF. CDR3 in DNA: TGCGCCAGCTGCCTAATGGACATGAACACTGAAGCTTTCTTT.

The chain employs TRBV5-8 and TRBJ1-1; D might be TRBD1 (5 bases). With 4 bases removed from V and 4 bases from J, the gap between germline ends came to 17 bases. The length of the CDR3 is 15 residues. CDR1 is SGHTS, CDR2 YDEGEE, per germline. The CDR3 sequence: CASSLIRVRVTEAFF. The CDR3 region has the DNA TGTGCCAGCAGCCTCATCAGGGTTAGGGTCACTGAAGCTTTCTTT.

This chain uses TRBV10-1 with TRBJ2-7; D is possibly TRBD1 (5 bases). The CDR3 is 15 residues long. Deletions cut 10 bases from V and 0 bases from J, with 19 bases between. Germline CDR1 reads WNHNN; CDR2 reads SYGVQD (reference sequence). The CDR3 is CATLETEIISYEQYF. The CDR3, as DNA: TGCGCCACCTTGGAGACAGAAATTATCTCCTACGAGCAGTACTTC.

The rearrangement uses TRBV7-9 and TRBJ2-3; 7 nucleotides align to TRBD2. The junction had 5 bases not matched to a gene; V was cut back by 2 bases and J by 3 bases. This CDR3 contains 15 residues. Looked up from germline, CDR1 is SEHNR and CDR2 is FQNEAQ (reference sequence). Written as DNA, the CDR3 is TGTGCCAGCAGCTTATGGGCGGGAGTTACAGATACGCAGTATTTT. Translating it yields CASSLWAGVTDTQYF.

V is TRBV5-6 and J is TRBJ2-7, with TRBD2 matching 7 bases. The CDR3 extends over 12 amino acids. The junction had 6 bases not matched to a gene; V was cut back by 4 bases and J by 8 bases. Germline CDR1 and CDR2: SGHDT and YYEEEE. CDR3 residues: CASSAGGSQQYF. CDR3 nucleotides: TGTGCCAGCAGCGCTGGCGGGAGCCAGCAGTACTTC. The complete variable domain, with remaining parts taken from reference TRBV5-6 and TRBJ2-7, reads DAGVTQSPTHLIKTRGQQVTLRCSPKSGHDTVSWYQQALGQGPQFIFQYYEEEERQRGNFPDRFSGHQFPNYSSELNVNALLLGDSALYLCASSAGGSQQYFGPGTRLTVT.

This sequence joins TRBV5-1 and TRBJ2-7; D possibly corresponds to TRBD1 (5 bases). The germline V gene encodes CDR1 SGHRS and CDR2 YFSETQ. The CDR3 loop spans 15 amino acids. Deletions cut 0 bases from V and 5 bases from J, with 15 bases between. The CDR3 sequence: CASSLVSQGLDEQYF. Written as DNA, the CDR3 is TGCGCCAGCAGCTTGGTTTCGCAGGGTTTGGACGAGCAGTACTTC.